This record looks at one TCR beta chain sequence and its context. Its antigen is not identified. This entry belongs to a study of cytomegalovirus exposure and HLA in healthy donors. This table comes from immunoSEQ multiplex PCR, and its TCRdb copy is limited to in-frame clones, with some not included. The data show about 310,000 clones, with approximately 88% seen just once and about 0.96% held by the top ten. There are 11 residues in the CDR3. Trimming shortened V by 5 bases and J by 10 bases, and 12 bases separated the two germline ends. Germline assignment: CDR1 SQVTM and CDR2 ANQGSEA. Study observations and caveats: Published work reported that the classifier diagnosed cytomegalovirus status with high specificity and sensitivity.

Sequenced input: PBMCs. The chain employs TRBV29-1 and TRBJ2-1; a weak D match, TRBD2 (5 bases). The sequence derives from a man younger than 45 in good health and CMV-seronegative. The CDR3 DNA sequence: TGCAGCGTTTTTAAATCGGGGGAGCAGTTCTTC. Protein: CSVFKSGEQFF.